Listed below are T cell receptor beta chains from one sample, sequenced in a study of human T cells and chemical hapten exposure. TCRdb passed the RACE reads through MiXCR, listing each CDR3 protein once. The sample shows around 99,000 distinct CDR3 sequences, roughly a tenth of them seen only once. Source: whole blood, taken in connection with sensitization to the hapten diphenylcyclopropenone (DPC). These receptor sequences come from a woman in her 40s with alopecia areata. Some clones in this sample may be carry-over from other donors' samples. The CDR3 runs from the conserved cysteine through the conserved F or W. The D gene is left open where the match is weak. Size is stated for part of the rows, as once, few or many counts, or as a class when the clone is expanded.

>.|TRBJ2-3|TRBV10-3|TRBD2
CAISESGGPSTDTQYF
TGTGCCATCAGTGAGTCGGGAGGGCCTAGCACAGATACGCAGTATTTT
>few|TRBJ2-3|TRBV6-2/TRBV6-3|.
CASSYRGAWGTDTQYF
TGTGCCAGCAGTTACAGGGGGGCCTGGGGCACAGATACGCAGTATTTT
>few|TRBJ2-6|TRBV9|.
CASSVGGSGANVLTF
TGTGCCAGCAGCGTAGGAGGTTCTGGGGCCAACGTCCTGACTTTC
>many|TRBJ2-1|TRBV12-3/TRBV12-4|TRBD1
CASSFGTGTYNEQFF
TGTGCCAGCAGTTTCGGGACAGGGACCTACAATGAGCAGTTCTTC
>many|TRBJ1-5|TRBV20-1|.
CSAFDSNQPQHF
TGCAGTGCTTTTGACAGCAATCAGCCCCAGCATTTT
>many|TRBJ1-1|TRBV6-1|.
CASSDGSNTEAFF
TGTGCCAGCAGTGATGGCAGTAACACTGAAGCTTTCTTT
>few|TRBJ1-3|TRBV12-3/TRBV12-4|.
CASSLSENTIYF
TGTGCCAGCAGTTTATCAGAAAACACCATATATTTT
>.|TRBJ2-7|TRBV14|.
CASSRPTGFPYEQYF
TGTGCCAGCAGCCGCCCTACAGGGTTTCCCTACGAGCAGTACTTC
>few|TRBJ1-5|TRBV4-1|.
CASSQGDVSNQPQHF
TGCGCCAGCAGCCAAGGGGACGTTAGCAATCAGCCCCAGCATTTT
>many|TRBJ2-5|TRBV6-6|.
CASRYTGTQETQYF
TGTGCCAGCAGGTATACAGGGACCCAAGAGACCCAGTACTTC
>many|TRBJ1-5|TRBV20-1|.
CSARPVTTSNQPQHF
TGCAGTGCTAGACCCGTGACAACTAGCAATCAGCCCCAGCATTTT
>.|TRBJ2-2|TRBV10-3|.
CAIRAGQRNTGELFF
TGTGCCATCAGAGCGGGACAGAGAAACACCGGGGAGCTGTTTTTT
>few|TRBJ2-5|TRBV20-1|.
CSAFEGGGIETQYF
TGCAGTGCTTTTGAAGGGGGAGGGATTGAGACCCAGTACTTC
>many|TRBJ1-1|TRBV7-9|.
CASSFFEGLPEAFF
TGTGCCAGCAGCTTTTTCGAGGGTTTGCCTGAAGCTTTCTTT
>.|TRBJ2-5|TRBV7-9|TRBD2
CASSLVPGGETQYF
TGTGCCAGCAGCTTAGTACCGGGAGGAGAGACCCAGTACTTC
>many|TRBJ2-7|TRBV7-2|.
CASSLDPPPDEQYF
TGTGCCAGCAGCTTAGATCCCCCTCCCGACGAGCAGTACTTC
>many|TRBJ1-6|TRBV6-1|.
CASSPQSRGNSPLHF
TGTGCCAGCAGTCCCCAGAGCAGGGGCAATTCACCCCTCCACTTT
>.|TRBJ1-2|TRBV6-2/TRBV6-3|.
CASSYSYGYTF
TGTGCCAGCAGTTACTCCTACGGCTACACCTTC
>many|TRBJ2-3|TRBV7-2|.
CASSRYPRGPWDTDTQYF
TGTGCCAGCAGCCGCTACCCCAGGGGCCCCTGGGACACAGATACGCAGTATTTT
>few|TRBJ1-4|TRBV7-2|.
CASSPNGISNEKLFF
TGTGCCAGCAGCCCGAACGGGATCTCTAATGAAAAACTGTTTTTT
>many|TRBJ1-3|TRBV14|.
CASSSRNTIYF
TGTGCCAGCAGCTCCCGAAACACCATATATTTT
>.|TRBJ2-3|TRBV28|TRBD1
CATRQGYSTDTQYF
TGTGCCACCAGACAGGGATATAGCACAGATACGCAGTATTTT
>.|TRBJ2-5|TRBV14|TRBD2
CASSQDLVGGEETQYF
TGTGCCAGCAGCCAAGACCTCGTCGGGGGGGAAGAGACCCAGTACTTC
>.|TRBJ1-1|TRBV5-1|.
CASSWGDLNTEAFF
TGCGCCAGCAGCTGGGGGGACTTGAACACTGAAGCTTTCTTT
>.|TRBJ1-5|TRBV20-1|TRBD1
CSAGTGNQPQHF
TGCAGTGCCGGGACAGGGAATCAGCCCCAGCATTTT
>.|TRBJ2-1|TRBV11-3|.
CASSVSGDYNEQFF
TGTGCCAGCAGCGTCTCAGGGGACTACAATGAGCAGTTCTTC
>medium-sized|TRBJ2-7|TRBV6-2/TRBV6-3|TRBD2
CASSYLAGDDVQYF
TGTGCCAGCAGTTATCTAGCGGGGGACGATGTGCAGTACTTC
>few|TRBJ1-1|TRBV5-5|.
CASSRRAGPNTEAFF
TGTGCCAGCAGCCGACGGGCGGGACCGAACACTGAAGCTTTCTTT
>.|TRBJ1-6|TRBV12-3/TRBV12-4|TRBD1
CASSRQGGNSPLHF
TGTGCCAGCAGTCGACAGGGAGGTAATTCACCCCTCCACTTT
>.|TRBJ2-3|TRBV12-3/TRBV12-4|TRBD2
CASRFSGGGITDTQYF
TGTGCCAGCAGGTTCTCCGGCGGGGGGATCACAGATACGCAGTATTTT
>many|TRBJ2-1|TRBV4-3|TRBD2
CASSQGRGGYNEQFF
TGCGCCAGCAGCCAAGGTCGGGGGGGTTACAATGAGCAGTTCTTC
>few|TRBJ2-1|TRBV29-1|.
CSVEGRSYNEQFF
TGCAGCGTTGAAGGACGGTCCTACAATGAGCAGTTCTTC
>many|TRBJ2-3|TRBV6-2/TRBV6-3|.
CASSDTGPTDTQYF
TGTGCCAGCAGTGACACGGGCCCCACAGATACGCAGTATTTT